This T cell receptor (beta chain) derives from a study of blood T cell repertoires in COVID-19. This clone was found a few times. Libraries were prepared by immunoSEQ multiplex PCR; TCRdb keeps only in-frame clonotypes and omits some of them. This table has about 230,000 clones, over 70% appearing once. The clonotype originates from a woman older than 75 with acute or convalescent COVID-19. Sequenced sample: peripheral blood.

CDR3 residues: CASSDEYRDVGPQHF. For the CDR3, the DNA is TGTGCCAGCAGTGACGAATACAGGGACGTGGGGCCCCAGCATTTT. J is TRBJ1-5 and V is TRBV6-1; D perhaps matches TRBD1 (6 bases). Germline-derived CDR1 and CDR2 are MNHNS and SASEGT. The CDR3 loop spans 15 amino acids. V was shortened by 3 bases and J by 9 bases, with 18 bases between the two germline ends.